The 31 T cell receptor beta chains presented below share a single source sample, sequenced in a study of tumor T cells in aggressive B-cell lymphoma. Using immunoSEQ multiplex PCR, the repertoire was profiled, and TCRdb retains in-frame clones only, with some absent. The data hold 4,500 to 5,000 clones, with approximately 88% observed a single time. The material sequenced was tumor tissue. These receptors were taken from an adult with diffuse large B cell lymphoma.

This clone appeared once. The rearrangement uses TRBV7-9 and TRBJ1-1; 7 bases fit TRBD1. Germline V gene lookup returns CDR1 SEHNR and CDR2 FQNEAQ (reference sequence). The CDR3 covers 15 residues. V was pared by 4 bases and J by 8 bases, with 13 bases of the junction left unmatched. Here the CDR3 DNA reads TGTGCCAGCAGCTCCCGACAGGGTCCCGAGGTGGAAGCTTTCTTT. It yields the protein CASSSRQGPEVEAFF.

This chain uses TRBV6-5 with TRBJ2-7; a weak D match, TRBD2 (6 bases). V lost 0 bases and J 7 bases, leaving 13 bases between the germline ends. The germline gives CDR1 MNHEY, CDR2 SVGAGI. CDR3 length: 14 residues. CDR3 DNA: TGTGCCAGCAGTTACTCCCACGGGGGTTGGGAGCAGTACTTC. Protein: CASSYSHGGWEQYF.

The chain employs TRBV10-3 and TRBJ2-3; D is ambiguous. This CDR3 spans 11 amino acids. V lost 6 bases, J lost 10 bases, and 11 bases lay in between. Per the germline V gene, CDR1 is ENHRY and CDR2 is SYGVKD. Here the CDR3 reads CAISDPASQYF. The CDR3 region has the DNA TGTGCCATCAGCGACCCAGCGTCGCAGTATTTT.

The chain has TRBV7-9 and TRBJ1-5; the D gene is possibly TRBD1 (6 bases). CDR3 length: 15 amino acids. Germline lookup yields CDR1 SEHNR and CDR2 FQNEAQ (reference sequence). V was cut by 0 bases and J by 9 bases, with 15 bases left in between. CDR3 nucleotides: TGTGCCAGCAGCTTAGCGACGGCAGGGGTGGCGCCCCAGCATTTT. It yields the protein CASSLATAGVAPQHF.

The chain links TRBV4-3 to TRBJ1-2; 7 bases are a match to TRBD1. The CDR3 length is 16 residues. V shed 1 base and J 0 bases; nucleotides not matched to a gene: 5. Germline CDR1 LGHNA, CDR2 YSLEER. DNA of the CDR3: TGCGCCAGCAGCCAAGTGGGGGACAGTTCTAACTATGGCTACACCTTC. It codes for CASSQVGDSSNYGYTF.

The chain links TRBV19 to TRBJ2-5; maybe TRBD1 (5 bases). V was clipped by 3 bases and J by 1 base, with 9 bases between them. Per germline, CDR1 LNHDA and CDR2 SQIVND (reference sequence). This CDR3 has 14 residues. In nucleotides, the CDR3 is TGTGCCAGTAGTATGGAAGGGGCCCAAGAGACCCAGTACTTC. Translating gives CASSMEGAQETQYF.

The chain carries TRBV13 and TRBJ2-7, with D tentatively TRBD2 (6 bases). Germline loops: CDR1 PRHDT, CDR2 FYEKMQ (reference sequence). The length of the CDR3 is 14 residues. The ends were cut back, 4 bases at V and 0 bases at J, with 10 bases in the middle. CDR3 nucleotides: TGTGCCAGCAGCTCCCGGGGGTCCTCCTACGAGCAGTACTTC. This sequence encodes CASSSRGSSYEQYF.

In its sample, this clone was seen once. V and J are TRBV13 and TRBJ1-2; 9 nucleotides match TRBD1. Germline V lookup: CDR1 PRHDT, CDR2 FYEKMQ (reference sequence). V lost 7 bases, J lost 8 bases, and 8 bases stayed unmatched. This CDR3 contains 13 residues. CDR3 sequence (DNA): TGTGCCAGCACGTTTACAACAGGGGGCGGCTACACCTTC. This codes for CASTFTTGGGYTF.

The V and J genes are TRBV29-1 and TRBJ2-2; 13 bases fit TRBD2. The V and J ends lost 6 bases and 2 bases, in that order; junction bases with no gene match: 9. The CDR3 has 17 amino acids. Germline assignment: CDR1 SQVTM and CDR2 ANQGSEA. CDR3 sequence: CSVDGLAGAINTGELFF. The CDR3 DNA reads TGCAGCGTCGATGGACTAGCGGGGGCCATAAACACCGGGGAGCTGTTTTTT.

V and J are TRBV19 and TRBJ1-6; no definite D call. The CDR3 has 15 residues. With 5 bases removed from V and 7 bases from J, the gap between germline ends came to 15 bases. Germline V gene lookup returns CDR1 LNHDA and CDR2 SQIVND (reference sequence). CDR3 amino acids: CASSARTSGNSPLHF. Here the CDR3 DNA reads TGTGCCAGTAGTGCGAGGACGTCGGGGAATTCACCCCTCCACTTT.

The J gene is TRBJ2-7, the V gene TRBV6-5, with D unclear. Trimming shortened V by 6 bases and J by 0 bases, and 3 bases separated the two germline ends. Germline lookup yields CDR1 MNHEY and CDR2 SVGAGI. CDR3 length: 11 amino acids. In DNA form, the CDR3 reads TGTGCCAGCAGCTTCTCCTACGAGCAGTACTTC. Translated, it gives CASSFSYEQYF.

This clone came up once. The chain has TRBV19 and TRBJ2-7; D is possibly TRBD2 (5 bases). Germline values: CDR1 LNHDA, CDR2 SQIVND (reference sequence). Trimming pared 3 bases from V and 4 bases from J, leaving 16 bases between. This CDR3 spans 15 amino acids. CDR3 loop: CASSMLSRGRYEQYF. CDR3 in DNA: TGTGCCAGTAGTATGCTGTCCCGGGGAAGGTACGAGCAGTACTTC.

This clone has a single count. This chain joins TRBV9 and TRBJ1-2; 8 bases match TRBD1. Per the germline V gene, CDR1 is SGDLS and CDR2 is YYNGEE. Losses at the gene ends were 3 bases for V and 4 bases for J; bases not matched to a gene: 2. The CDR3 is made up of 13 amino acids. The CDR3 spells CASSGGQAYGYTF. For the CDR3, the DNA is TGTGCCAGCAGCGGGGGACAGGCCTATGGCTACACCTTC. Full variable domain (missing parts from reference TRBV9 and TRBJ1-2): DSGVTQTPKHLITATGQRVTLRCSPRSGDLSVYWYQQSLDQGLQFLIQYYNGEERAKGNILERFSAQQFPDLHSELNLSSLELGDSALYFCASSGGQAYGYTFGSGTRLTVV.

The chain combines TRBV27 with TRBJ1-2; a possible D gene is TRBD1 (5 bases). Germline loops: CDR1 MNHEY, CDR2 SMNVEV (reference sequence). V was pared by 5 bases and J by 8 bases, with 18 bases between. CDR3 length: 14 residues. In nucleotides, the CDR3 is TGTGCCAGCAGTCCTAGACAGCCGCCTCGGGGCTACACCTTC. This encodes CASSPRQPPRGYTF.

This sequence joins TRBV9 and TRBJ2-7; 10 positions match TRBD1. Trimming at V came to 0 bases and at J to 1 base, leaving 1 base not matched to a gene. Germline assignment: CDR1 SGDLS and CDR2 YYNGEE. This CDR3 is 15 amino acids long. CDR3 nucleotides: TGTGCCAGCAGCGTAGGGACAGGGGGTTCCTACGAGCAGTACTTC. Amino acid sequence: CASSVGTGGSYEQYF.

This CDR3 reads CSGRTVYGYTF. DNA of the CDR3: TGCAGCGGACGGACAGTTTATGGCTACACCTTC. V gene TRBV29-1 combines with J gene TRBJ1-2; tentative D call: TRBD1 (6 bases). Germline V CDR1 and CDR2: SQVTM, ANQGSEA. With 7 bases removed from V and 5 bases from J, the gap between germline ends came to 11 bases. The CDR3 loop spans 11 amino acids.

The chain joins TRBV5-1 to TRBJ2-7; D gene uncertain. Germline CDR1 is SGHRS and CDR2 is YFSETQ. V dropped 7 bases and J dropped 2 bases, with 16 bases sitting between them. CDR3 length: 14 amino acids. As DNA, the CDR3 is TGCGCCAGCCTCAGGATGTGTATAACCTACGAGCAGTACTTC. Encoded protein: CASLRMCITYEQYF.

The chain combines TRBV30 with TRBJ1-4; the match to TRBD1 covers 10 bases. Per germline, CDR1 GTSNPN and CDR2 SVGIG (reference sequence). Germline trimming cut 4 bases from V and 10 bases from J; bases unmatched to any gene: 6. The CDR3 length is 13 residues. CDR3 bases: TGTGCCTGGACGGGACAGGGGCTAGGAAAACTGTTTTTT. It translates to CAWTGQGLGKLFF.

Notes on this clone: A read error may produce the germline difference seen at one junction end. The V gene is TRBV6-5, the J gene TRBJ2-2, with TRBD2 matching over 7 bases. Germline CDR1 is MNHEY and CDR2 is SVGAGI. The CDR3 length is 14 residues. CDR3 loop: CASSLWGGAGELFF. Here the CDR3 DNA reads TGTGCCAGCAGTTTGTGGGGGGGAGCCGGGGAGTTGTTTTTT.

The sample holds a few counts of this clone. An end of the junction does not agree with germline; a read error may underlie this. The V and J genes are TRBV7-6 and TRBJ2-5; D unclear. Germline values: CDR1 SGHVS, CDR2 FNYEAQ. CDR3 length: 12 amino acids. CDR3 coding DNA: TGTGCCAGCAGCCTTCACCAGGAGACCCAGTACTTC. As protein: CASSLHQETQYF.

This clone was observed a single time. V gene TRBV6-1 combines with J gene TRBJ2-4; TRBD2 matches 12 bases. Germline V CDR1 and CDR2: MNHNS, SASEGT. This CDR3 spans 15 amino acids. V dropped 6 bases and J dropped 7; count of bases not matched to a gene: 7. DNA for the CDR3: TGTGCCAGCAGAAAAGCTAGCGGGGGGGCCAACATTCAGTACTTC. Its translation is CASRKASGGANIQYF.

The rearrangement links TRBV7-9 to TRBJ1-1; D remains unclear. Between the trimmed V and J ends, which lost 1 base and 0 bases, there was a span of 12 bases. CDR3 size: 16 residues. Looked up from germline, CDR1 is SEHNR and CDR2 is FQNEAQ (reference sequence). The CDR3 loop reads CASSLVVGPMNTEAFF. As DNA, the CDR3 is TGTGCCAGCAGCTTAGTAGTCGGTCCAATGAACACTGAAGCTTTCTTT.

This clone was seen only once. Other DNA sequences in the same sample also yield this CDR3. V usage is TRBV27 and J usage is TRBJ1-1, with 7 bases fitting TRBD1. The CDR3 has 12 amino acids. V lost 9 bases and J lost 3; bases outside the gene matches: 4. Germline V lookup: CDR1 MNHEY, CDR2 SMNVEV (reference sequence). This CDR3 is CARQGWDTEAFF. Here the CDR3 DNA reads TGTGCCAGACAGGGGTGGGACACTGAAGCTTTCTTT.

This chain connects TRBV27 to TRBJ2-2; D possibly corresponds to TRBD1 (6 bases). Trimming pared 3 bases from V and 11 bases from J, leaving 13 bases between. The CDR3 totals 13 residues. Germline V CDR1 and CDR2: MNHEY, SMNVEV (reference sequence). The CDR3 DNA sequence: TGTGCCAGCAGTTTGGAAGGGGGTATCGAGCTGTTTTTT. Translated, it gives CASSLEGGIELFF.

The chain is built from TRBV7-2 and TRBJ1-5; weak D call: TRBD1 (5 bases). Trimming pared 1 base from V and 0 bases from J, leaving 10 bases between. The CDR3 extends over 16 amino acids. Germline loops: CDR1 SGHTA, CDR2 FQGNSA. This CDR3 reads CASSLGGGYSNQPQHF. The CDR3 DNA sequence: TGTGCCAGCAGCTTAGGGGGGGGATATAGCAATCAGCCCCAGCATTTT.

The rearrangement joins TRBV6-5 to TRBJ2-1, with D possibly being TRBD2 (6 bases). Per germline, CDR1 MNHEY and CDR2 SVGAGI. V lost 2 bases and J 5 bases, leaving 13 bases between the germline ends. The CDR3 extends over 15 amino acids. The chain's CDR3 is CASSYRGDRDNEQFF. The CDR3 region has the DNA TGTGCCAGCAGTTACCGCGGGGATAGGGACAATGAGCAGTTCTTC.

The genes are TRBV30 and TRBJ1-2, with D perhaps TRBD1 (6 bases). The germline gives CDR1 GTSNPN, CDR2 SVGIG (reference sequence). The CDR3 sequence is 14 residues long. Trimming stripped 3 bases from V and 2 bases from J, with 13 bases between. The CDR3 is CAWREQGSNYGYTF. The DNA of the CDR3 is TGTGCCTGGAGGGAACAGGGCTCAAACTATGGCTACACCTTC. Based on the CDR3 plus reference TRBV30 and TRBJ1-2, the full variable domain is SQTIHQWPATLVQPVGSPLSLECTVEGTSNPNLYWYRQAAGRGLQLLFYSVGIGQISSEVPQNLSASRPQDRQFILSSKKLLLSDSGFYLCAWREQGSNYGYTFGSGTRLTVV.

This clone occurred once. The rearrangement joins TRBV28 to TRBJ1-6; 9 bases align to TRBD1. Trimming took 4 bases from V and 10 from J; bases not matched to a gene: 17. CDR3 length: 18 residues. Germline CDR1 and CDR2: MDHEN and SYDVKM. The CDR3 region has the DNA TGTGCCAGCAGTTCCACCGGGACAGGGTTGGTGAAGGAATCACCCCTCCACTTT. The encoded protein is CASSSTGTGLVKESPLHF.

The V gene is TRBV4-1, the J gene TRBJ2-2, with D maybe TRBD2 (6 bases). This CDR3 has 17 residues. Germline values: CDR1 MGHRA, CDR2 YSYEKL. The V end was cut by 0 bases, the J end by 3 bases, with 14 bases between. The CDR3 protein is CASSQDWVGGDTGELFF. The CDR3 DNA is TGCGCCAGCAGCCAAGATTGGGTGGGGGGAGACACCGGGGAGCTGTTTTTT.

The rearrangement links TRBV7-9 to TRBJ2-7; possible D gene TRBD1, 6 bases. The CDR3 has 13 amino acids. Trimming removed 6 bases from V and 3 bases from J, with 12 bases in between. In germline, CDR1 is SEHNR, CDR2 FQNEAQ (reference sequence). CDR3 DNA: TGTGCCAGCAGGCCAGGGGTGCGCTACGAGCAGTACTTC. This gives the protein CASRPGVRYEQYF.

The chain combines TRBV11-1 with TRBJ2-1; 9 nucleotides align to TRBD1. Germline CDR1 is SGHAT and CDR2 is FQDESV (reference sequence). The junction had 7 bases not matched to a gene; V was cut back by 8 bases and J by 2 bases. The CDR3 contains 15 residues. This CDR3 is CASLGTGRTYNEQFF. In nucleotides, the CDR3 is TGTGCCAGCCTGGGGACAGGGAGGACCTACAATGAGCAGTTCTTC.